This entry lists 12 T cell receptor beta chains sequenced from one sample in a study of blood T cell repertoires in COVID-19. Generated by immunoSEQ multiplex PCR, the TCRdb table keeps only in-frame clones and is missing some. The sample lists roughly 50,000 clones; more than 75% were seen once. Material: peripheral blood. Every receptor here comes from a woman aged 55-70 years with acute or convalescent COVID-19.

This chain links TRBV28 with TRBJ1-6; D unclear. Trimming cost V 5 bases and J 10 bases, with 9 bases left between them. This CDR3 spans 12 amino acids. Germline V gene sequence: CDR1 MDHEN, CDR2 SYDVKM. CDR3 nucleotides: TGTGCCAGCAGTAGCCCTTTATCACCCCTCCACTTT. Protein product: CASSSPLSPLHF.

V gene TRBV7-9 combines with J gene TRBJ1-6; TRBD1 matches 7 bases. V dropped 4 bases and J dropped 3; count of bases not matched to a gene: 6. Germline-derived CDR1 and CDR2 are SEHNR and FQNEAQ (reference sequence). The CDR3 runs 16 residues. The CDR3 DNA sequence: TGTGCCAGCAGCTCCCAGGGGGGCAACTATAATTCACCCCTCCACTTT. Protein: CASSSQGGNYNSPLHF.

The rearrangement links TRBV19 to TRBJ1-5; TRBD1 matches at 8 bases. The CDR3 runs 14 residues. V lost 6 bases, J lost 2 bases, and 3 bases stayed unmatched. The germline V gene encodes CDR1 LNHDA and CDR2 SQIVND (reference sequence). Here the CDR3 DNA reads TGTGCCAGTAGGAAGGACAGGGGCAATCAGCCCCAGCATTTT. Amino acid sequence: CASRKDRGNQPQHF.

The V gene is TRBV20-1, the J gene TRBJ1-4; 9 bases are a match to TRBD1. V was clipped by 3 bases and J by 7 bases; unmatched bases: 9. The V gene's germline CDR1 is DFQATT and CDR2 SNEGSKA (reference sequence). This CDR3 comprises 15 residues. CDR3 DNA sequence: TGCAGTGCTAGTGGGACCGGGACAGGGCCTGAAAAACTGTTTTTT. As protein: CSASGTGTGPEKLFF.

V and J are TRBV3-1 (or the pseudogene TRBV3-2) and TRBJ1-1; 8 nucleotides agree with TRBD1. CDR3 length: 12 amino acids. Germline V gene sequence: CDR1 LGHDT, CDR2 YNNKEL (reference sequence). The ends lost 3 bases at V and 10 bases at J; junction bases unmatched: 4. The DNA of the CDR3 is TGTGCCAGCAGCCACGGTACAGGGGGAGCTTTCTTT. This translates into CASSHGTGGAFF.

This rearrangement joins TRBV28 to TRBJ2-7; a weak D match, TRBD1 (6 bases). The length of the CDR3 is 14 residues. Germline V gives CDR1 MDHEN, CDR2 SYDVKM. With 5 bases removed from V and 5 bases from J, the gap between germline ends came to 16 bases. CDR3 in DNA: TGTGCCAGCAGTCAATCACAGGGAATCAACGAGCAGTACTTC. It codes for CASSQSQGINEQYF.

The V gene is TRBV30, the J gene TRBJ1-3; possible D gene TRBD1, 6 bases. CDR1 is GTSNPN, CDR2 SVGIG, per germline (reference sequence). V lost 2 bases, J lost 2 bases, and 16 bases lay in between. There are 16 residues in the CDR3. The chain's CDR3 is CAWSKDGQRAGNTIYF. The DNA of the CDR3 is TGTGCCTGGAGTAAAGACGGACAGAGGGCTGGAAACACCATATATTTT.

The rearrangement uses TRBV28 and TRBJ2-2, with a weak D call TRBD2 (7 bases). Germline V lookup: CDR1 MDHEN, CDR2 SYDVKM. Trimming removed 8 bases from V and 4 bases from J, with 20 bases in between. There are 16 residues in the CDR3. This CDR3 is CASGQTGGASTGELFF. Written as DNA, the CDR3 is TGTGCCAGCGGACAAACTGGGGGGGCGAGCACCGGGGAGCTGTTTTTT.

The chain recombines TRBV11-2 with TRBJ2-2; 8 bases are a match to TRBD1. Germline V gene lookup returns CDR1 SGHAT and CDR2 FQNNGV. With 4 bases clipped from V and 6 bases from J, the junction kept 13 bases outside the gene matches. This CDR3 has 17 amino acids. CDR3 in DNA: TGTGCCAGCAGCTGGATTGTTCTGCAGGGGGCTGCCGGGGAGCTGTTTTTT. Amino acids: CASSWIVLQGAAGELFF.

The chain couples TRBV2 to TRBJ1-1; D may be TRBD1 (5 bases). The length of the CDR3 is 14 residues. Germline lookup yields CDR1 SNHLY and CDR2 FYNNEI. The V and J ends lost 6 bases and 4 bases respectively, with 15 bases between them. This CDR3 reads CASSVDTVSTEAFF. The CDR3 DNA is TGTGCCAGCAGCGTGGACACCGTGAGCACTGAAGCTTTCTTT.

The genes are TRBV9 and TRBJ1-1; possible D gene TRBD1, 5 bases. CDR1 is SGDLS, CDR2 YYNGEE, per germline. The CDR3 covers 13 residues. Trimming removed 0 bases at V and 3 bases at J, with 6 bases between. CDR3 nucleotides: TGTGCCAGCAGCGTAGCGGGGGACACTGAAGCTTTCTTT. Translating gives CASSVAGDTEAFF.

This chain connects TRBV5-1 to TRBJ1-2; no clear D gene. CDR3 length equals 14 residues. Germline assignment: CDR1 SGHRS and CDR2 YFSETQ. V was cut by 0 bases and J by 1 base, with 7 bases left in between. CDR3 loop: CASSLGQNNYGYTF. CDR3 coding DNA: TGCGCCAGCAGCTTGGGCCAGAATAACTATGGCTACACCTTC. Full variable domain (outside the CDR3, taken from reference TRBV5-1 and TRBJ1-2): KAGVTQTPRYLIKTRGQQVTLSCSPISGHRSVSWYQQTPGQGLQFLFEYFSETQRNKGNFPGRFSGRQFSNSRSEMNVSTLELGDSALYLCASSLGQNNYGYTFGSGTRLTVV.